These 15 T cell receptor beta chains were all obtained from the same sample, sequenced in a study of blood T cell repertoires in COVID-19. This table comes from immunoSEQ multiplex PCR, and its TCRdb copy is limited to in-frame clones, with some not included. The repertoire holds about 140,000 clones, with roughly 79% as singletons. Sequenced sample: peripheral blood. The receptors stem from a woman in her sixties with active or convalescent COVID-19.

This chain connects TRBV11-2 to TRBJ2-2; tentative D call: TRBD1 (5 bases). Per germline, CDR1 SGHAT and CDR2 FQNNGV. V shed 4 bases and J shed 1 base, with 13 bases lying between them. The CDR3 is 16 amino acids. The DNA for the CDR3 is TGTGCCAGCAGCTCGACGAGACAGTTGAACACCGGGGAGCTGTTTTTT. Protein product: CASSSTRQLNTGELFF.

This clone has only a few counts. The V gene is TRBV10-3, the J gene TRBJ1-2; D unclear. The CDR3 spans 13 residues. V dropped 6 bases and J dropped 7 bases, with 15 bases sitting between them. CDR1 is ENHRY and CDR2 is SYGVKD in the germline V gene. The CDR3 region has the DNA TGTGCCATCAGCGTCGACCTTTACAGTGGCTACACCTTC. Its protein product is CAISVDLYSGYTF.

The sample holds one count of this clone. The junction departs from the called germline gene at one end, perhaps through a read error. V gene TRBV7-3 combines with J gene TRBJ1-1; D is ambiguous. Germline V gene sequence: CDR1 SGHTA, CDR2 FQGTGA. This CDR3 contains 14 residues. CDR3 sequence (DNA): TGTGCCAGCGGCTTAGCGGGTAGGAGCACTGAAGCTTTCTTT. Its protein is CASGLAGRSTEAFF. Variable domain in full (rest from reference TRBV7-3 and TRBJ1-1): GAGVSQTPSNKVTEKGKYVELRCDPISGHTALYWYRQSLGQGPEFLIYFQGTGAADDSGLPNDRFFAVRPEGSVSTLKIQRTERGDSAVYLCASGLAGRSTEAFFGQGTRLTVV.

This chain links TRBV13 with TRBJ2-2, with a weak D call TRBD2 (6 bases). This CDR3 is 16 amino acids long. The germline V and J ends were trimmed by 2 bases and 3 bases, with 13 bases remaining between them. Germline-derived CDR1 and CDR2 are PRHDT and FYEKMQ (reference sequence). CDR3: CASSLTGEEYTGELFF. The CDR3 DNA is TGTGCCAGCAGCTTAACCGGGGAGGAGTACACCGGGGAGCTGTTTTTT.

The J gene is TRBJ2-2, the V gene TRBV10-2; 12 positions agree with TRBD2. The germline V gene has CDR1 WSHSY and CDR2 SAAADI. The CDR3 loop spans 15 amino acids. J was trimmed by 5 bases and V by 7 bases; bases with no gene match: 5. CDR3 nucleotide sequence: TGCGCCAGCACGGGGCTAGCGGGGGGGACCGGGGAGCTGTTTTTT. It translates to CASTGLAGGTGELFF.

CDR3: CAINSPGQGDTEAFF. CDR3 sequence (DNA): TGTGCCATCAATTCTCCGGGACAGGGGGACACTGAAGCTTTCTTT. The rearrangement uses TRBV10-3 and TRBJ1-1; 11 bases match TRBD1. The germline gives CDR1 ENHRY, CDR2 SYGVKD. The CDR3 totals 15 residues. Trimming at V came to 7 bases and at J to 3 bases, leaving 7 bases not matched to a gene.

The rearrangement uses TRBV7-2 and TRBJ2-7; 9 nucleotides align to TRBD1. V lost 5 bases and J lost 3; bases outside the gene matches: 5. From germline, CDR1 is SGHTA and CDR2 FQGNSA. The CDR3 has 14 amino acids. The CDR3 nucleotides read TGTGCCAGCAGCCTGACAGGGGGAGACTACGAGCAGTACTTC. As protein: CASSLTGGDYEQYF.

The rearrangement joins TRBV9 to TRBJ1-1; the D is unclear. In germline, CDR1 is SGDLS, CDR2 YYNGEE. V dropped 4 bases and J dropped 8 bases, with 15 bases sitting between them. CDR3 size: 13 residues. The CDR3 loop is CASSPRGSTEAFF. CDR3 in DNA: TGTGCCAGCAGCCCTCGCGGATCTACGGAAGCTTTCTTT.

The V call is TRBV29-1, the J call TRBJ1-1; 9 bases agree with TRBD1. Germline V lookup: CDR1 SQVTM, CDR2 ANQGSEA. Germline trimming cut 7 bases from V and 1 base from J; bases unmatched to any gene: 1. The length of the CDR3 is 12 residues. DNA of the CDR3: TGCAGCGGGACAGGGGAGAACACTGAAGCTTTCTTT. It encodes CSGTGENTEAFF.

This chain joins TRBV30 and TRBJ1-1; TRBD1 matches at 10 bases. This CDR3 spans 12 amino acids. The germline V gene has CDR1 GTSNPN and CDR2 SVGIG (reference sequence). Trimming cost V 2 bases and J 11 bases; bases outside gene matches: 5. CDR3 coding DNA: TGTGCCTGGAGTACGGACAGGGGGTCGGCTTTCTTT. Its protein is CAWSTDRGSAFF.

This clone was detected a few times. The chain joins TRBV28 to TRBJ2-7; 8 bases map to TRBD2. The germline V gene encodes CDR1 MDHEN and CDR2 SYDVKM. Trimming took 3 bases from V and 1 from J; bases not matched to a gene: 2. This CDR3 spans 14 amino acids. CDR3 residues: CASSFSGSSYEQYF. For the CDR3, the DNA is TGTGCCAGCAGTTTCAGCGGGAGTTCCTACGAGCAGTACTTC.

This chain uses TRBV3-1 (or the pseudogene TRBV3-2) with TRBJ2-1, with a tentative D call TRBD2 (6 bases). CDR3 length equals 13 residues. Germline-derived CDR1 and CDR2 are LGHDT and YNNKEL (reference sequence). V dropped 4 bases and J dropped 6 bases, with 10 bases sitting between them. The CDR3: CASSLYGGNEQFF. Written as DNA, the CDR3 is TGTGCCAGCAGCCTCTACGGGGGCAATGAGCAGTTCTTC.

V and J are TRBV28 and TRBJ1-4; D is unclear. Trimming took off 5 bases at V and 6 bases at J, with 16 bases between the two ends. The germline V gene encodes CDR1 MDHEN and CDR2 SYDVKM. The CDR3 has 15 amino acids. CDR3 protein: CASSPVDGRDEKLFF. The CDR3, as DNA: TGTGCCAGCAGTCCAGTCGACGGTCGGGATGAAAAACTGTTTTTT.

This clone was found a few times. The DNA for the CDR3 is TGTGCCAGTAGTATCCGGCGGGGCAATCAGCCCCAGCATTTT. Its protein product is CASSIRRGNQPQHF. This chain links TRBV19 with TRBJ1-5; unclear D gene. CDR1 is LNHDA and CDR2 is SQIVND in the germline V gene (reference sequence). CDR3 size: 14 residues. V was pared by 3 bases and J by 2 bases, with 8 bases between. Supplemented by reference TRBV19 and TRBJ1-5, the full variable domain reads DGGITQSPKYLFRKEGQNVTLSCEQNLNHDAMYWYRQDPGQGLRLIYYSQIVNDFQKGDIAEGYSVSREKKESFPLTVTSAQKNPTAFYLCASSIRRGNQPQHFGDGTRLSIL.

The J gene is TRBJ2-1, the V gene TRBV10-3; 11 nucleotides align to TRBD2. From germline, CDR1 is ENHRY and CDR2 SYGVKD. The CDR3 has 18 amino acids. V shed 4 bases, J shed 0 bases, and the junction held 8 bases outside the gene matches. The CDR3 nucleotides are TGTGCCATCAGTGGGAGACTAGCGGGGAGAGACTCCTACAATGAGCAGTTCTTC. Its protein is CAISGRLAGRDSYNEQFF.